Reported below is one TCR beta chain. The junction does not match germline at one end; this may be a read error. TCRdb re-derived calls from the 5' RACE reads in MiXCR, one entry per CDR3 protein. The profile shows 350,000 to 400,000 distinct CDR3 sequences, about 28% of them singletons. The data originate from a study of identical twins' blood T cells. The CDR3 runs to 12 residues. Germline CDR1 reads SGHTA; CDR2 reads FQGNSA. This sequence joins TRBV7-2 and TRBJ2-1; D gene unclear. Sequenced material: PBMCs. The receptor was isolated from a woman aged 18-49 years in good health. CDR3: CAGSSRYNEQFF. In DNA form, the CDR3 reads TGTGCCGGCAGCTCCCGTTACAATGAGCAGTTCTTC.